The present T cell receptor (beta chain) was sequenced within a study of cytomegalovirus exposure and HLA in healthy donors. General study points: Relative to the roughly 700-donor mean, N-insertions were reportedly fewer in an Asian-associated ancestry cluster in a later analysis. Cytomegalovirus association was listed for around 170 TCR beta chains. Accurate predictions that matched the HLA-A and HLA-B alleles of most subjects were reportedly made from TCR beta sequences.

The PCR employed 60 Vbeta primers together with 13 Jbeta primers. Measured with immunoSEQ multiplex PCR; TCRdb has only the in-frame clones, and not every one. The sample lists roughly 87,000 clones, 65% to 75% occurring once. A word on this clone: Its antigen is undetermined.

This CDR3 contains 16 residues. Looked up from germline, CDR1 is SGHNT and CDR2 is YYREEE (reference sequence). The ends lost 4 bases at V and 5 bases at J; junction bases unmatched: 10. Sequenced: PBMCs. V gene TRBV5-4 combines with J gene TRBJ1-1; TRBD1 aligns across 11 bases. The TCR comes from a man aged 60-69 years in good health and CMV-seronegative. CDR3 loop: CASSPGTGGGSTEAFF. The CDR3, as DNA: TGTGCCAGCAGCCCGGGGACAGGGGGTGGGAGTACTGAAGCTTTCTTT.